A single sample gave rise to the 15 T cell receptor beta chains below, sequenced in a study of beta chain features in type 1 diabetes. Study-wide points: Type 1 diabetes patients had moderately but significantly shorter TCRB CDR3s in all four CD4+ subsets.

TCRB transcripts that were expressed got sequenced, as all of the isolated RNA had been reverse transcribed. Some clones are missing from TCRdb's copy, which holds only in-frame ones; the method was immunoSEQ multiplex PCR. The data contain some 700,000 clones, roughly 12% of them singletons. What these receptors recognize is not known. The source material was naive CD4+ T cells from blood. The receptors here all came from a man in his late teens or twenties with type 1 diabetes.

Only a few counts were recorded for this clone. This sequence joins TRBV10-3 and TRBJ2-7, with D possibly matching TRBD1 (5 bases). This CDR3 comprises 12 residues. Germline V gene sequence: CDR1 ENHRY, CDR2 SYGVKD. V was trimmed by 0 bases and J by 11 bases, leaving 11 bases between them. CDR3 nucleotides: TGTGCCATCAGTGAGTCGTCAGGGATAAAGTACTTC. This translates into CAISESSGIKYF.

This rearrangement joins TRBV6-6 to TRBJ2-2; D call uncertain. Trimming left V 0 bases short and J 6 bases short, with 8 bases between. The germline gives CDR1 MNHNY, CDR2 SVGAGI (reference sequence). The CDR3 is 14 residues long. CDR3 sequence: CASSYSSLPGELFF. DNA for the CDR3: TGTGCCAGCAGTTACTCTAGTCTGCCCGGGGAGCTGTTTTTT.

This clone was counted between two and nine times. The gene calls are TRBV18 and TRBJ1-1, with TRBD1 matching over 7 bases. The germline V gene encodes CDR1 KGHSH and CDR2 LQKENI. The CDR3 length is 14 residues. Trimming at V came to 2 bases and at J to 6 bases, leaving 6 bases not matched to a gene. The CDR3 spells CASSPTTGLAEAFF. CDR3 DNA: TGTGCCAGCTCACCAACGACAGGGCTGGCTGAAGCTTTCTTT.

Only a few counts were recorded for this clone. The rearrangement links TRBV5-1 to TRBJ2-1; 12 bases fit TRBD1. The junction had 6 bases not matched to a gene; V was cut back by 4 bases and J by 7 bases. The CDR3 extends over 15 amino acids. The V gene's germline CDR1 is SGHRS and CDR2 YFSETQ. The CDR3 DNA follows: TGCGCCAGCAGCCTAGGGACAGGGGGCGGGAATGAGCAGTTCTTC. Amino acids: CASSLGTGGGNEQFF.

The chain couples TRBV7-8 to TRBJ2-7; maybe TRBD1 (6 bases). V lost 5 bases, J lost 6 bases, and 17 bases lay in between. Germline loops: CDR1 SGHVS, CDR2 FQNEAQ. The CDR3 is 14 residues long. The chain's CDR3 is CASSDVRTVAEQYF. For the CDR3, the DNA is TGTGCCAGCAGCGATGTCCGGACAGTCGCCGAGCAGTACTTC. The full variable domain, rest sourced from reference TRBV7-8 and TRBJ2-7, is GAGVSQSPRYKVAKRGQDVALRCDPISGHVSLFWYQQALGQGPEFLTYFQNEAQLDKSGLPSDRFFAERPEGSVSTLKIQRTQQEDSAVYLCASSDVRTVAEQYFGPGTRLTVT.

This clone was counted only a few times. V gene TRBV10-3 combines with J gene TRBJ1-1; D remains unclear. The CDR3 runs 14 residues. Germline V gene sequence: CDR1 ENHRY, CDR2 SYGVKD. Trimming took off 4 bases at V and 0 bases at J, with 9 bases between the two ends. The CDR3 nucleotides are TGTGCCATCAGTGGACAACTTATGAACACTGAAGCTTTCTTT. Protein: CAISGQLMNTEAFF.

The gene calls are TRBV2 and TRBJ2-1; D gene ambiguous. This CDR3 is 14 amino acids long. Germline lookup yields CDR1 SNHLY and CDR2 FYNNEI. Trimming removed 8 bases from V and 0 bases from J, with 11 bases in between. For the CDR3, the DNA is TGTGCCAGCGGGCCGTATAGCTCCTACAATGAGCAGTTCTTC. It codes for CASGPYSSYNEQFF.

V usage is TRBV11-3 and J usage is TRBJ2-1, with 9 bases fitting TRBD1. The CDR3 is 15 residues long. Trimming at V came to 4 bases and at J to 1 base, leaving 2 bases not matched to a gene. Germline V gene data show CDR1 as SGHNT and CDR2 as YENEEA. The CDR3 spells CASSSGQGSYNEQFF. CDR3 nucleotide sequence: TGTGCCAGCAGCTCGGGACAGGGTTCCTACAATGAGCAGTTCTTC.

This clone was seen a few times. This rearrangement joins TRBV11-1 to TRBJ2-5, with 7 bases lining up with TRBD1. The length of the CDR3 is 15 residues. V shed 6 bases, J shed 2 bases, and the junction held 9 bases outside the gene matches. CDR1 is SGHAT and CDR2 is FQDESV in the germline V gene (reference sequence). In nucleotides, the CDR3 is TGTGCCAGCAGTCGACAGGGAGATGGGCAAGAGACCCAGTACTTC. Protein: CASSRQGDGQETQYF.

V gene TRBV7-9 combines with J gene TRBJ1-1, with 9 bases fitting TRBD1. CDR1 SEHNR and CDR2 FQNEAQ come from the germline V gene (reference sequence). The CDR3 is 15 residues long. Unmatched junction bases numbered 8, after V lost 4 bases and J lost 5 bases. The CDR3 spells CASSSWTGERTEAFF. The CDR3 DNA sequence: TGTGCCAGCAGCTCTTGGACAGGGGAAAGGACTGAAGCTTTCTTT.

This clone was observed a handful of times. The chain links TRBV19 to TRBJ1-6; D might be TRBD1 (5 bases). Germline V gives CDR1 LNHDA, CDR2 SQIVND (reference sequence). V lost 7 bases, J lost 13 bases, and 17 bases lay in between. The CDR3 has 13 residues. This chain's CDR3 is CASKVGAGRPLHF. In DNA, the CDR3 is TGTGCCAGTAAAGTAGGGGCGGGAAGGCCCCTCCACTTT.

In its sample, this clone was seen a few times. The chain couples TRBV28 to TRBJ2-2, with no clear D. The CDR3 is 12 residues long. Per the germline V gene, CDR1 is MDHEN and CDR2 is SYDVKM. The V end was cut by 4 bases, the J end by 5 bases, with 5 bases between. The DNA for the CDR3 is TGTGCCAGCAGTTGGCCAACCGGGGAGCTGTTTTTT. This sequence encodes CASSWPTGELFF.

The chain links TRBV4-1 to TRBJ2-5; 9 bases map to TRBD2. Trimming at V came to 4 bases and at J to 1 base, leaving 1 base not matched to a gene. Germline CDR1 reads MGHRA; CDR2 reads YSYEKL. The length of the CDR3 is 14 residues. The CDR3 DNA reads TGCGCCAGCAGCCCTAGCGGGGTCCAAGAGACCCAGTACTTC. Translation gives CASSPSGVQETQYF.

The chain is built from TRBV4-1 and TRBJ1-5; D ambiguous. The germline V gene encodes CDR1 MGHRA and CDR2 YSYEKL. Trimming removed 1 base from V and 2 bases from J, with 15 bases in between. There are 17 residues in the CDR3. The CDR3 nucleotides read TGCGCCAGCAGCCAAGTCGGGTACGGAATAGGCAATCAGCCCCAGCATTTT. Translation: CASSQVGYGIGNQPQHF.

A word on this clone: Other nucleotide sequences from this sample produce the same CDR3. In nucleotides, the CDR3 is TGCAGTGCTAGCCGGGGTAATGAGCAGTTCTTC. Translation gives CSASRGNEQFF. The V and J genes are TRBV20-1 and TRBJ2-1; TRBD2 might be the D (5 bases). Trimming shortened V by 3 bases and J by 7 bases, and 7 bases separated the two germline ends. The CDR3 is 11 residues long. Germline V lookup: CDR1 DFQATT, CDR2 SNEGSKA (reference sequence).